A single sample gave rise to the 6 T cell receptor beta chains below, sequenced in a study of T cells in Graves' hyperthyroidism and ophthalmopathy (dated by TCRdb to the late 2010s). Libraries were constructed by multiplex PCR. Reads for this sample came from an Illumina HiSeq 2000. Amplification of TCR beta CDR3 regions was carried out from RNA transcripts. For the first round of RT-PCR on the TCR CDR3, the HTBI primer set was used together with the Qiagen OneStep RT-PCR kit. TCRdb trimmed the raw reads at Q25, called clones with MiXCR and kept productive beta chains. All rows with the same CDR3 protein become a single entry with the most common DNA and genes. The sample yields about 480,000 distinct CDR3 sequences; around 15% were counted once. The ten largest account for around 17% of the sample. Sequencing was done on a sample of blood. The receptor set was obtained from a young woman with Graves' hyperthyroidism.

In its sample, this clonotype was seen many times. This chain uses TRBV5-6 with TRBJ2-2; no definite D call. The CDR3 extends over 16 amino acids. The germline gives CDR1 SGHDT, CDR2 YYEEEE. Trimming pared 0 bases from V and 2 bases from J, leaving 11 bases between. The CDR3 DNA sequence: TGTGCCAGCAGCTTGGGACCCTCCCTAAACACCGGGGAGCTGTTTTTT. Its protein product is CASSLGPSLNTGELFF.

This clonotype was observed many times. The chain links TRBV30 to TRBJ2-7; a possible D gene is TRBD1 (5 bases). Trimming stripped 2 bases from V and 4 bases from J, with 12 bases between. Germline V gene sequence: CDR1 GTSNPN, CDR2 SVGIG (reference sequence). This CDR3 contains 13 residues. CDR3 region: CAWSRNRIYEQYV. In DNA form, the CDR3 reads TGTGCCTGGAGTAGAAACAGGATATACGAGCAGTACGTC.

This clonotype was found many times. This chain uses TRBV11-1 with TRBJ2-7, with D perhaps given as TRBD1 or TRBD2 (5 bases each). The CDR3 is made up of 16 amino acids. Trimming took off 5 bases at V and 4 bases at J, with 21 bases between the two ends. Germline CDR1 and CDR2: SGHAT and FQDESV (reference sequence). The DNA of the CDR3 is TGTGCCAGCAGCCGAGACGCAGGGAGTCCGCGTTACGAGCAGTACTTC. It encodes CASSRDAGSPRYEQYF.

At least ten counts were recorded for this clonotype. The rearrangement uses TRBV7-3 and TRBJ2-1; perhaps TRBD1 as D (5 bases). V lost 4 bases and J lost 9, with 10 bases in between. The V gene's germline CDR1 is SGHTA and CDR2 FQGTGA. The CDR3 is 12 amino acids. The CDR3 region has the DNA TGTGCCAGCAGCTACCAGGGCGGTGAGCAGTTCTTC. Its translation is CASSYQGGEQFF.

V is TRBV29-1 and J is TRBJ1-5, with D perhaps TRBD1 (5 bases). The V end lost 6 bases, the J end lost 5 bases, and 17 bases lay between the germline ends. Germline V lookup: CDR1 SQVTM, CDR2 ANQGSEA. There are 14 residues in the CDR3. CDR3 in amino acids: CSVRSGGAHQPQHF. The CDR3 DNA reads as TGCAGCGTCCGTTCGGGTGGGGCTCATCAGCCCCAGCATTTT.

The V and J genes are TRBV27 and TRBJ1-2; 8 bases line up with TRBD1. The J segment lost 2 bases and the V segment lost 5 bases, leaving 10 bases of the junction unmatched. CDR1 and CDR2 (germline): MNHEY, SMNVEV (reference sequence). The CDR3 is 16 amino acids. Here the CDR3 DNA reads TGTGCCAGCAGTCCCAGGACAGGGTTAGGGAACTATGGCTACACCTTC. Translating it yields CASSPRTGLGNYGYTF.